These 29 T cell receptor beta chains were sequenced from one sample in a study of shared clonotypes between healthy human individuals. Measured with immunoSEQ multiplex PCR; TCRdb has only the in-frame clones, and not every one. The sample lists around 990,000 clones; 77% were seen once. Material: memory CD4+ T cells from PBMCs. The sample's subset: CD45RA-negative fraction. Source of these receptors: a man in his late teens or twenties in good health. Some clones in this sample may be carry-over from other donors' samples.

Concerning this clone itself: This likely stems from a read error, as it lies one base from a far larger clone. The chain links TRBV2 to TRBJ2-5; D remains unclear. The CDR3 is 11 amino acids. Germline V lookup: CDR1 SNHLY, CDR2 FYNNEI. Deletions cut 6 bases from V and 2 bases from J, with 4 bases between. The CDR3, as DNA: TGTGCCAGCAGGGAACAAGAGACCCAGTACTTC. It specifies CASREQETQYF.

This chain links TRBV6-5 with TRBJ1-2; 10 bases are shared with TRBD1. From germline, CDR1 is MNHEY and CDR2 SVGAGI. V shed 2 bases and J 4 bases; nucleotides not matched to a gene: 4. The CDR3 is 15 residues long. The CDR3 bases are TGTGCCAGCAGTTACACGACAGGGGGCCCCTATGGCTACACCTTC. The encoded protein is CASSYTTGGPYGYTF.

This chain links TRBV5-1 with TRBJ1-3; the D gene is possibly TRBD1 (5 bases). Germline V gene data show CDR1 as SGHRS and CDR2 as YFSETQ. With 4 bases removed from V and 7 bases from J, the gap between germline ends came to 18 bases. The CDR3 consists of 15 residues. CDR3 in amino acids: CASSLAGTGRNTIYF. DNA of the CDR3: TGCGCCAGCAGCCTAGCCGGGACGGGCCGCAACACCATATATTTT.

The chain has TRBV28 and TRBJ1-1, with 8 bases matching TRBD1. Trimming took 4 bases from V and 5 from J; bases not matched to a gene: 3. CDR3 length equals 13 residues. Per germline, CDR1 MDHEN and CDR2 SYDVKM. The CDR3, as DNA: TGTGCCAGCAGTTCAGGGGGCGCGACTGAAGCTTTCTTT. Translation: CASSSGGATEAFF.

Comments on this clone: The same CDR3 is also encoded by other DNA sequences in this sample. The J gene is TRBJ1-4, the V gene TRBV18; D not resolved. Germline V CDR1 and CDR2: KGHSH, LQKENI. Trimming pared 1 base from V and 8 bases from J, leaving 5 bases between. CDR3 length: 12 residues. The CDR3 DNA reads as TGTGCCAGCTCACCACTAGGAGAAAAACTGTTTTTT. It translates to CASSPLGEKLFF.

The chain couples TRBV2 to TRBJ2-3; the D gene could be TRBD1 or TRBD2 (5 bases each). Germline loops: CDR1 SNHLY, CDR2 FYNNEI. Trimming removed 8 bases at V and 6 bases at J, with 15 bases between. The CDR3 loop spans 13 amino acids. The CDR3 DNA reads TGTGCCAGCCCCGTGGGGGTTGGGGATACGCAGTATTTT. Translation: CASPVGVGDTQYF.

The chain links TRBV28 to TRBJ1-1; 11 bases agree with TRBD1. V lost 4 bases, J lost 10 bases, and 5 bases stayed unmatched. CDR3 size: 13 residues. Germline V lookup: CDR1 MDHEN, CDR2 SYDVKM. Here the CDR3 reads CASSSGQGGGAFF. The CDR3 DNA follows: TGTGCCAGCAGTTCGGGACAGGGGGGAGGAGCTTTCTTT.

The gene calls are TRBV29-1 and TRBJ1-5, with no clear D. Germline CDR1 is SQVTM and CDR2 is ANQGSEA. This CDR3 has 13 amino acids. V was pared by 3 bases and J by 3 bases, with 9 bases between. CDR3 nucleotides: TGCAGCGTTGAGGTCCAGTACAATCAGCCCCAGCATTTT. Protein: CSVEVQYNQPQHF.

The rearrangement links TRBV5-1 to TRBJ2-5; tentative D call: TRBD2 (5 bases). V lost 0 bases and J 5 bases, leaving 11 bases between the germline ends. Looked up from germline, CDR1 is SGHRS and CDR2 is YFSETQ. This CDR3 region has 14 residues. The DNA of the CDR3 is TGCGCCAGCAGCTTGGCCGAGGAGGACGAGACCCAGTACTTC. It yields the protein CASSLAEEDETQYF.

V is TRBV6-4 and J is TRBJ1-2; a possible D gene is TRBD1 (5 bases). The CDR3 runs 13 residues. CDR1 MRHNA and CDR2 SNTAGT come from the germline V gene. Between the trimmed V and J ends, which lost 6 bases and 4 bases, there was a span of 12 bases. CDR3 region: CASSPTGGYGYTF. Written as DNA, the CDR3 is TGTGCCAGCAGCCCCACGGGGGGCTATGGCTACACCTTC.

A word on this clone: A much larger clone is a single base away; this may be a read error. This CDR3 is also generated by other DNA sequences in the sample. The chain combines TRBV20-1 with TRBJ2-5; TRBD2 is a possible D gene (6 bases). This CDR3 spans 11 amino acids. The V end lost 2 bases, the J end lost 5 bases, and 6 bases lay between the germline ends. Germline V lookup: CDR1 DFQATT, CDR2 SNEGSKA (reference sequence). The CDR3: CSARLAETQYF. For the CDR3, the DNA is TGCAGTGCTAGACTAGCGGAGACCCAGTACTTC.

A word on this clone: At one end, the junction sequence differs from germline, possibly due to a read error. The J gene is TRBJ2-2, the V gene TRBV4-2; TRBD1 matches at 7 bases. The germline V gene has CDR1 LGHNA and CDR2 YNFKEQ. This CDR3 region has 14 residues. The CDR3 region has the DNA TGTGCCAGCAGCAAAGACAGGGTGGGCGGGGAGCTGTTTTTT. It specifies CASSKDRVGGELFF.

The chain joins TRBV7-7 to TRBJ2-1; D possibly corresponds to TRBD1 (6 bases). Between the trimmed V and J ends, which lost 5 bases and 9 bases, there was a span of 11 bases. Germline V gene sequence: CDR1 SSHAT, CDR2 FNYEAQ (reference sequence). The CDR3 spans 12 residues. The CDR3 sequence is CASSKLGGEQFF. CDR3 coding DNA: TGTGCCAGCAGCAAGCTAGGGGGTGAGCAGTTCTTC.

About this clone itself: A much larger clone sits a single nucleotide away, making a read error possible. The rearrangement joins TRBV9 to TRBJ1-3; 9 nucleotides match TRBD1. The CDR3 consists of 17 residues. The V gene end was trimmed by 7 bases and the J gene end by 0 bases; junction bases not matched to a gene: 11. The V gene's germline CDR1 is SGDLS and CDR2 YYNGEE. CDR3 in DNA: TGTGCCAGCGGCGCTAGGACAGGGGCAATCTCTGGAAACACCATATATTTT. It codes for CASGARTGAISGNTIYF.

Of note for this clone: No conserved phenylalanine or tryptophan ends this CDR3, so it is likely a read error. The DNA is left out, because the CDR3 cannot be placed on it with certainty; the CDR3 is given as TCRdb lists it. This chain uses TRBV18 with TRBJ2-7; the tabulated D call, TRBD1, remains unverified against the DNA. The CDR3 numbers 12 amino acids, ends counted. CDR1 is KGHSH and CDR2 is LQKENI in the germline V gene. The CDR3 sequence is CASSPDRAVLEI.

The chain recombines TRBV7-2 with TRBJ2-7; a weak D match, TRBD2 (6 bases). V was clipped by 5 bases and J by 2 bases, with 16 bases between them. The length of the CDR3 is 15 residues. The germline V gene has CDR1 SGHTA and CDR2 FQGNSA. The CDR3 here is CASSAGAGPAYEQYF. CDR3 DNA sequence: TGTGCCAGCAGCGCCGGGGCGGGACCGGCCTACGAGCAGTACTTC. The entire variable domain, with the rest obtained from reference TRBV7-2 and TRBJ2-7, is as follows: GAGVSQSPSNKVTEKGKDVELRCDPISGHTALYWYRQSLGQGLEFLIYFQGNSAPDKSGLPSDRFSAERTGGSVSTLTIQRTQQEDSAVYLCASSAGAGPAYEQYFGPGTRLTVT.

The chain employs TRBV6-6 and TRBJ1-5, with no clear D. The V end lost 2 bases, the J end lost 2 bases, and 10 bases lay between the germline ends. The germline V gene has CDR1 MNHNY and CDR2 SVGAGI (reference sequence). This CDR3 is 15 amino acids long. Here the CDR3 DNA reads TGTGCCAGCAGTTACGGGGAAATGGGCAATCAGCCCCAGCATTTT. Its translation: CASSYGEMGNQPQHF.

This clone was counted once. V usage is TRBV20-1 and J usage is TRBJ2-5; D ambiguous. V lost 6 bases to trimming and J lost 5 bases, with 10 bases between them. This CDR3 spans 11 amino acids. CDR1 DFQATT and CDR2 SNEGSKA come from the germline V gene (reference sequence). CDR3 DNA: TGCAGTGCCCCCTTTGTTGAGACCCAGTACTTC. It is translated as CSAPFVETQYF.

The V gene is TRBV28, the J gene TRBJ2-2; D gene unclear. CDR3 length: 13 amino acids. Germline CDR1 is MDHEN and CDR2 is SYDVKM. Trimming removed 6 bases from V and 4 bases from J, with 9 bases in between. CDR3 nucleotides: TGTGCCAGCAGCCCGTCGGGCACCGGGGAGCTGTTTTTT. It codes for CASSPSGTGELFF.

This clone was detected only once. The J gene is TRBJ2-3, the V gene TRBV2, with D unresolved. CDR1 and CDR2 from the germline V gene are SNHLY and FYNNEI. This CDR3 region has 15 residues. Deletions cut 4 bases from V and 5 bases from J, with 16 bases between. DNA of the CDR3: TGTGCCAGCAGTGGCGCTACCGGGCCACAAGATACGCAGTATTTT. This translates into CASSGATGPQDTQYF.

A remark on this clone: Given a much more abundant clone one base away, this may be a read error. The chain carries TRBV7-7 and TRBJ2-7, with 8 bases fitting TRBD1. This CDR3 is 14 amino acids long. CDR1 is SSHAT, CDR2 FNYEAQ, per germline (reference sequence). V was clipped by 5 bases and J by 1 base; unmatched bases: 4. This CDR3 is CASSQGQGSYEQYF. The CDR3 bases are TGTGCCAGCAGCCAAGGACAGGGTTCCTACGAGCAGTACTTC.

This clone was counted only a few times. This chain connects TRBV7-9 to TRBJ2-3; the match to TRBD2 covers 7 bases. The germline CDR1 and CDR2 sequences are SEHNR and FQNEAQ (reference sequence). This CDR3 is built from 13 residues. V shed 8 bases and J 2 bases; nucleotides not matched to a gene: 4. For the CDR3, the DNA is TGTGCCAGCCGCCGGGAGGACACAGATACGCAGTATTTT. Protein: CASRREDTDTQYF.

With respect to this clone: This same CDR3 is encoded by further DNA sequences in the sample. The chain uses TRBV4-3 and TRBJ1-3, with no clear D. Germline V CDR1 and CDR2: LGHNA, YSLEER. This CDR3 region has 13 residues. V was cut by 3 bases and J by 4 bases, with 7 bases left in between. This chain's CDR3 is CASSQETGNTIYF. CDR3 nucleotide sequence: TGCGCCAGCAGCCAGGAGACAGGAAACACCATATATTTT.

The chain joins TRBV7-8 to TRBJ1-1, with D perhaps TRBD1 (6 bases). The V gene's germline CDR1 is SGHVS and CDR2 FQNEAQ. CDR3 length: 14 amino acids. V was shortened by 1 base and J by 11 bases, with 17 bases between the two germline ends. The CDR3 DNA sequence: TGTGCCAGCAGCTTAGACCCGGCAGGGGCTTCGGCTTTCTTT. It encodes CASSLDPAGASAFF.

Points on this clone: The likely explanation is a read error, given a far larger clone one base away. The J gene is TRBJ1-1, the V gene TRBV7-2; no firm D call. The CDR3 has 13 amino acids. V was clipped by 1 base and J by 1 base, with 4 bases between them. From germline, CDR1 is SGHTA and CDR2 FQGNSA. CDR3 in DNA: TGTGCCAGCAGCTTAGACACGAACACTGAAGCTTTCTTT. Residues: CASSLDTNTEAFF.

The J gene is TRBJ2-1, the V gene TRBV27, with 13 bases lining up with TRBD2. Trimming at V came to 6 bases and at J to 3 bases, leaving 8 bases not matched to a gene. From germline, CDR1 is MNHEY and CDR2 SMNVEV (reference sequence). The length of the CDR3 is 17 residues. CDR3 sequence: CASRLGLAGSGYNEQFF. Here the CDR3 DNA reads TGTGCCAGCAGGCTGGGACTAGCGGGATCGGGCTACAATGAGCAGTTCTTC.

The genes are TRBV9 and TRBJ2-3; TRBD2 aligns across 10 bases. Germline assignment: CDR1 SGDLS and CDR2 YYNGEE. CDR3 length equals 16 residues. J lost 4 bases, V lost 4 bases, and 9 bases had no gene match. CDR3 sequence (DNA): TGTGCCAGCAGCACGGGACTAGCGAAGAACGCAGATACGCAGTATTTT. Translating gives CASSTGLAKNADTQYF.

The chain has TRBV11-2 and TRBJ1-1, with 7 nucleotides matching TRBD1. Germline CDR1 SGHAT, CDR2 FQNNGV. The CDR3 consists of 14 residues. The V segment lost 7 bases and the J segment 5 bases; nucleotides outside the gene matches: 10. CDR3 sequence (DNA): TGTGCCAGCACTTTCCAGGGGGGAGGTACTGAAGCTTTCTTT. As protein: CASTFQGGGTEAFF.

The rearrangement links TRBV4-1 to TRBJ2-7; D is undetermined. V dropped 5 bases and J dropped 3 bases, with 17 bases sitting between them. Germline V lookup: CDR1 MGHRA, CDR2 YSYEKL. The CDR3 has 15 amino acids. The CDR3 region is CASSERIAPNYEQYF. CDR3 coding DNA: TGCGCCAGCAGCGAAAGGATTGCCCCTAACTACGAGCAGTACTTC.